Included here is one T cell receptor beta chain sequence, with context. Sequencing used immunoSEQ multiplex PCR; TCRdb keeps in-frame clones, though not all of them. The table shows 600,000 to 750,000 clones, with 90% occurring only once. Trimming left V 1 base short and J 6 bases short, with 9 bases between. Germline V gene sequence: CDR1 WNHNN, CDR2 SYGVQD (reference sequence). The CDR3 sequence is 14 residues long. The sample originates from a study of shared clonotypes between healthy human individuals. The donors were adults (healthy and HIV-negative) with no recent acute infections or vaccinations.

The rearrangement links TRBV10-1 to TRBJ2-2; tentative D call: TRBD1 (6 bases). Material: memory CD8+ T cells from PBMCs. Subset noted: CD45RO+ cells pooled with CCR7-negative TemRA cells. The origin of this receptor is a man between 18 and 29 years old in good health. Some clones in this sample may be carry-over from other donors' samples. CDR3 loop: CASSELQGPGELFF. Here the CDR3 DNA reads TGCGCCAGCAGTGAGTTACAGGGTCCCGGGGAGCTGTTTTTT.